This is a list of T cell receptor beta chains from one sample in a study of cytomegalovirus exposure and HLA in healthy donors. Assay used: immunoSEQ multiplex PCR; TCRdb lists only in-frame clones, some missing. The table shows some 100,000 clones, with roughly 75% occurring only once. Material: PBMCs. The receptors were sampled from a male donor in good health and CMV-seropositive. The CDR3 runs from the conserved cysteine through the conserved F or W. The D gene is left open where the match is weak. The size of a clone is reported for some rows only, either as once, few or many, or as a class for expanded clones.

V gene	clone size	D gene	J gene	CDR3 protein	CDR3 DNA
TRBV7-8	NA	NA	TRBJ2-1	CASSLDRVSSNEQFF	TGTGCCAGCAGCTTAGATCGGGTTAGCTCCAATGAGCAGTTCTTC
TRBV6-1	NA	TRBD1	TRBJ1-5	CASSVEQGAGNQPQHF	TGTGCCAGCAGTGTAGAACAGGGGGCAGGCAATCAGCCCCAGCATTTT
TRBV4-3	NA	TRBD1	TRBJ2-3	CASSPYRDSEYSDTQYF	TGCGCCAGCAGCCCATACCGGGACAGTGAATATTCGGATACGCAGTATTTT
TRBV30	NA	NA	TRBJ1-3	CAWRRQILDSGNTIYF	TGTGCCTGGAGGAGACAAATTCTCGACTCTGGAAACACCATATATTTT
TRBV6-5	NA	NA	TRBJ1-2	CASSYSRGFFTF	TGTGCCAGCAGTTACTCGAGGGGGTTTTTCACCTTC
TRBV11-2	NA	TRBD2	TRBJ2-1	CASSYLRLADSYNEQFF	TGTGCCAGCAGCTACTTACGACTAGCAGATTCCTACAATGAGCAGTTCTTC
TRBV7-2	NA	TRBD1	TRBJ1-5	CASSLVAGGDSNQPQHF	TGTGCCAGCAGCTTAGTGGCAGGGGGCGATAGCAATCAGCCCCAGCATTTT
TRBV9	NA	NA	TRBJ1-3	CASTSGSGNTIYF	TGTGCCAGCACGAGTGGCTCTGGAAACACCATATATTTT
TRBV28	NA	NA	TRBJ2-5	CASSPPWGSDAETQYF	TGTGCCAGCAGTCCGCCCTGGGGTAGCGACGCAGAGACCCAGTACTTC
TRBV9	large	NA	TRBJ2-1	CASSPQTGREQFF	TGTGCCAGCAGCCCCCAGACAGGCCGGGAGCAGTTCTTC
TRBV27	NA	NA	TRBJ1-5	CASSLFGWKTGENSNQPQHF	TGTGCCAGCAGTTTATTTGGGTGGAAGACAGGAGAGAATAGCAATCAGCCCCAGCATTTT
TRBV7-2	NA	NA	TRBJ2-1	CASSRDLGDNEQFF	TGTGCCAGCAGCCGGGATCTTGGGGATAATGAGCAGTTCTTC
TRBV9	NA	NA	TRBJ1-4	CASSVGPFSGATNEKLFF	TGTGCCAGCAGCGTAGGGCCGTTCAGTGGTGCAACTAATGAAAAACTGTTTTTT
TRBV6-1	few	TRBD2	TRBJ2-3	CASRTSGDTDTQYF	TGTGCCAGCAGGACTAGCGGGGACACAGATACGCAGTATTTT
TRBV10-2	NA	TRBD1	TRBJ1-1	CASSRTGGNTEAFF	TGCGCCAGCAGTCGTACAGGGGGTAACACTGAAGCTTTCTTT
TRBV5-6	NA	NA	TRBJ1-2	CASSLRQTGIGYTF	TGTGCCAGCAGCTTACGCCAAACAGGGATTGGCTACACCTTC
TRBV6-5	NA	NA	TRBJ1-2	CASKKGGGYTF	TGTGCCAGCAAAAAGGGGGGGGGCTACACCTTC
TRBV16	NA	TRBD1	TRBJ1-1	CASSHQQGANTEAFF	TGTGCCAGCAGCCACCAACAGGGGGCGAACACTGAAGCTTTCTTT
TRBV6-6	NA	TRBD1	TRBJ2-5	CASSYPGTGRQETQYF	TGTGCCAGCAGTTACCCAGGGACAGGGAGGCAAGAGACCCAGTACTTC
TRBV4-1	NA	TRBD1	TRBJ2-3	CASSQEGQVFVDTQYF	TGCGCCAGCAGCCAAGAGGGACAGGTATTCGTGGATACGCAGTATTTT
TRBV15	NA	NA	TRBJ1-4	CATSRGGGRGRFF	TGTGCCACCAGCAGAGGGGGAGGGCGGGGAAGGTTTTTT
TRBV19	NA	NA	TRBJ1-1	CASTQTGSGTEAFF	TGTGCCAGTACCCAGACAGGATCCGGGACTGAAGCTTTCTTT
TRBV9	NA	TRBD1	TRBJ1-2	CASSVGQGAGYGYTF	TGTGCCAGCAGCGTAGGGCAGGGGGCTGGCTATGGCTACACCTTC
TRBV29-1	NA	TRBD2	TRBJ2-1	CSVAIAGGINEQFF	TGCAGCGTTGCCATAGCGGGGGGCATCAATGAGCAGTTCTTC
TRBV5-1	NA	NA	TRBJ2-7	CASSLSVTYEQYF	TGCGCCAGCAGCTTGTCCGTTACCTACGAGCAGTACTTC
TRBV27	NA	TRBD2	TRBJ2-7	CASSSGTSFEQYF	TGTGCCAGCAGCTCCGGGACTAGCTTCGAGCAGTACTTC
TRBV6-5	few	TRBD2	TRBJ2-3	CASSEGGETDTQYF	TGTGCCAGCAGTGAGGGAGGGGAGACAGATACGCAGTATTTT
TRBV27	NA	NA	TRBJ1-4	CASSPRQVTGEKLFF	TGTGCCAGCAGTCCCCGACAGGTTACGGGTGAAAAACTGTTTTTT
TRBV5-4	NA	NA	TRBJ1-1	CASSQGWGMNTEAFF	TGTGCCAGCAGTCAGGGGTGGGGGATGAACACTGAAGCTTTCTTT
TRBV12-5	few	NA	TRBJ2-1	CASGLVPGEQFF	TGTGCTAGTGGTTTGGTACCGGGAGAGCAGTTCTTC
TRBV7-9	few	TRBD1	TRBJ1-6	CASRWDREFDNSPLHF	TGTGCCAGCAGATGGGACAGGGAGTTTGATAATTCACCCCTCCACTTT
TRBV7-9	NA	NA	TRBJ2-3	CSSSSGLTKGYF	TGTTCCAGCAGCTCTGGACTCACTAAGGGGTATTTT
TRBV9	NA	TRBD2	TRBJ2-1	CASSVTPGRGVNEQFF	TGTGCCAGCAGCGTAACCCCGGGGCGGGGGGTCAATGAGCAGTTCTTC
TRBV2	NA	TRBD1	TRBJ2-1	CASSGRTGGSYNEQFF	TGTGCCAGCAGTGGAAGGACAGGAGGATCATACAATGAGCAGTTCTTC
TRBV10-3	NA	TRBD2	TRBJ2-3	CAIRPSGSYTDTQYF	TGTGCCATCAGGCCTAGCGGGTCCTACACAGATACGCAGTATTTT
TRBV11-3	few	NA	TRBJ2-7	CASSPPGFLSHEQYF	TGTGCCAGCAGCCCCCCAGGGTTTCTGAGTCACGAGCAGTACTTC
TRBV5-1	NA	TRBD1	TRBJ2-7	CASKTDIRGLNEQYF	TGCGCCAGCAAAACTGATATCAGGGGGCTGAACGAGCAGTACTTC
TRBV7-3	NA	NA	TRBJ1-1	CASREQRGTEAFF	TGTGCCAGCAGGGAACAGCGGGGGACTGAAGCTTTCTTT
TRBV10-1	NA	TRBD1	TRBJ2-2	CASSPADRGFAGELFF	TGCGCCAGCAGTCCTGCCGACAGGGGGTTCGCCGGGGAGCTGTTTTTT
TRBV29-1	few	NA	TRBJ1-2	CSVEERSFYGYTF	TGCAGCGTTGAAGAGCGGAGTTTCTATGGCTACACCTTC
TRBV7-2	NA	NA	TRBJ1-4	CASSSLEREKLFF	TGTGCCAGCAGCTCACTAGAAAGGGAAAAACTGTTTTTT
TRBV5-1	NA	TRBD1	TRBJ1-6	CASSLAADRGNSPLHF	TGCGCCAGCAGCTTGGCCGCAGACAGGGGTAATTCACCCCTCCACTTT